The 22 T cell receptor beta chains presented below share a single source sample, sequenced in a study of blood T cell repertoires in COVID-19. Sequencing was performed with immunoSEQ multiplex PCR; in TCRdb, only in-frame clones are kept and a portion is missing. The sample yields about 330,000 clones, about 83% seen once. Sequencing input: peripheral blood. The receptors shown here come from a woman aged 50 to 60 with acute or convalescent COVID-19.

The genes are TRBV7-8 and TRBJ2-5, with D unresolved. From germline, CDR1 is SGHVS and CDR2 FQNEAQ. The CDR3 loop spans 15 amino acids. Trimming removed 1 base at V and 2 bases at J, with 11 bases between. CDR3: CASSLGLFTQETQYF. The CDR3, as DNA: TGTGCCAGCAGCTTAGGCCTTTTTACTCAAGAGACCCAGTACTTC.

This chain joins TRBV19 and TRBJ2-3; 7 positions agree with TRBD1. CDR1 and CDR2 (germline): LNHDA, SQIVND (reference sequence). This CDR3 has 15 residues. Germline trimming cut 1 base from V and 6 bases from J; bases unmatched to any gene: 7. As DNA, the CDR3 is TGTGCCAGTAGTATAGGGACAGGTTGGATGGATACGCAGTATTTT. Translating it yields CASSIGTGWMDTQYF.

Here the CDR3 DNA reads TGTGCCAGCTGGGATAACCAAGGGGGCCTAGGGAACACTGAAGCTTTCTTT. It specifies CASWDNQGGLGNTEAFF. V usage is TRBV28 and J usage is TRBJ1-1; 7 nucleotides agree with TRBD1. The CDR3 is 17 amino acids. The V segment lost 8 bases and the J segment 1 base; nucleotides outside the gene matches: 16. Germline V lookup: CDR1 MDHEN, CDR2 SYDVKM.

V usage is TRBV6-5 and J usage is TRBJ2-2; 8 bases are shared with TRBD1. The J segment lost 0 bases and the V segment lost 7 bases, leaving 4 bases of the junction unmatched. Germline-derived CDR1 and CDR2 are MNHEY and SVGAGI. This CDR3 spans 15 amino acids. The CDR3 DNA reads TGTGCCAGCAAAAAACAGGGGGCGAACACCGGGGAGCTGTTTTTT. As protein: CASKKQGANTGELFF.

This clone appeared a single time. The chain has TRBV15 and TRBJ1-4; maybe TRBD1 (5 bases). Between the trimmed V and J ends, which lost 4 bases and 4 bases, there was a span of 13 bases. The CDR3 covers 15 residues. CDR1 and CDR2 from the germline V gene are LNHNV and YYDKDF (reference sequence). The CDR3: CATSTPGGGNEKLFF. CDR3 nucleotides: TGTGCCACCAGCACCCCGGGGGGGGGTAATGAAAAACTGTTTTTT. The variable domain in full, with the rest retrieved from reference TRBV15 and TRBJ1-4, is DAMVIQNPRYQVTQFGKPVTLSCSQTLNHNVMYWYQQKSSQAPKLLFHYYDKDFNNEADTPDNFQSRRPNTSFCFLDIRSPGLGDTAMYLCATSTPGGGNEKLFFGSGTQLSVL.

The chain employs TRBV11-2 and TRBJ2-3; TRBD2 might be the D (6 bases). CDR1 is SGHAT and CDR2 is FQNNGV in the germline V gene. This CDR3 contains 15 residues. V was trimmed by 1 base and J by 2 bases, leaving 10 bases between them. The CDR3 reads CASSLGDFHTDTQYF. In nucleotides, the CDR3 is TGTGCCAGCAGCTTAGGGGACTTCCACACAGATACGCAGTATTTT.

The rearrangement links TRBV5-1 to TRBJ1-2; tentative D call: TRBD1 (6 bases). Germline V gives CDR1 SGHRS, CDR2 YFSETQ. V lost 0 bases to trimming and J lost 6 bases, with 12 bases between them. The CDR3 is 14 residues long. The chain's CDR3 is CASSLEGTPHGYTF. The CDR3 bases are TGCGCCAGCAGCTTGGAAGGGACACCCCATGGCTACACCTTC. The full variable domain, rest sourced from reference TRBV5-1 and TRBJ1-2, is KAGVTQTPRYLIKTRGQQVTLSCSPISGHRSVSWYQQTPGQGLQFLFEYFSETQRNKGNFPGRFSGRQFSNSRSEMNVSTLELGDSALYLCASSLEGTPHGYTFGSGTRLTVV.

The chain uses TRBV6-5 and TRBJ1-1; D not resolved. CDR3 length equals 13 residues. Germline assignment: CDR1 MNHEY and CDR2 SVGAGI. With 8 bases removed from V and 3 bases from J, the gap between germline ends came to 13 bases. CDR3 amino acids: CASADQRHTEAFF. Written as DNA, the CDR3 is TGTGCCAGCGCCGATCAGAGGCACACTGAAGCTTTCTTT.

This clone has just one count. This CDR3 is CASSEGWTESQPQHF. The CDR3, as DNA: TGTGCCAGCAGTGAAGGTTGGACAGAAAGTCAGCCCCAGCATTTT. The chain links TRBV2 to TRBJ1-5; D possibly corresponds to TRBD1 (6 bases). The CDR3 contains 15 residues. The V gene lost 1 base and the J gene lost 6 bases, with 13 bases spanning the gap. Germline V gene lookup returns CDR1 SNHLY and CDR2 FYNNEI.

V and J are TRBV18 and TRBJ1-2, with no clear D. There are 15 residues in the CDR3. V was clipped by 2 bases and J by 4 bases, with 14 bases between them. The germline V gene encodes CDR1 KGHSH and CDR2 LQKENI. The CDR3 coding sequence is TGTGCCAGCTCACCATCCACCAACACCGCCTATGGCTACACCTTC. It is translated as CASSPSTNTAYGYTF.

CDR3: CASSQQRLAGDTQYF. In DNA, the CDR3 is TGCGCCAGCAGCCAACAAAGGCTAGCGGGAGATACGCAGTATTTT. The chain joins TRBV4-3 to TRBJ2-3; 8 bases fit TRBD2. Germline CDR1 is LGHNA and CDR2 is YSLEER. The V gene end was trimmed by 2 bases and the J gene end by 5 bases; junction bases not matched to a gene: 6. The CDR3 extends over 15 amino acids.

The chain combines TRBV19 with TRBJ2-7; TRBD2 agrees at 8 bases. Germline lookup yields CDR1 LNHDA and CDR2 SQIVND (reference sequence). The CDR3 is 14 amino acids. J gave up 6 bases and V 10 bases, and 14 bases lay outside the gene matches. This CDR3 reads CATQTSAGSGEQYF. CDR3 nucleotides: TGTGCCACCCAGACTAGCGCGGGTTCGGGCGAGCAGTACTTC.

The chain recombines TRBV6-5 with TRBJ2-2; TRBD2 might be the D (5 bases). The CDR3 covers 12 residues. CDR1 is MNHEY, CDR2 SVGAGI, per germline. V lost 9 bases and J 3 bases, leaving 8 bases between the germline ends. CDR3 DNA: TGTGCCAGTGGACTGTACACCGGGGAGCTGTTTTTT. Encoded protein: CASGLYTGELFF.

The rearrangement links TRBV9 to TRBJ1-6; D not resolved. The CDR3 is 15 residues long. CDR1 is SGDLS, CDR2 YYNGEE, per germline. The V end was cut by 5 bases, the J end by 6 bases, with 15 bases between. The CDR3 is CASRARTEGNSPLHF. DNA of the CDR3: TGTGCCAGCAGAGCAAGAACGGAGGGTAATTCACCCCTCCACTTT.

For the CDR3, the DNA is TGTGCCAGCAGTGGACAGGTTAGCACAGATACGCAGTATTTT. This translates into CASSGQVSTDTQYF. J is TRBJ2-3 and V is TRBV28, with 7 bases that match TRBD1. The CDR3 covers 14 residues. Germline V gene sequence: CDR1 MDHEN, CDR2 SYDVKM. V lost 5 bases to trimming and J lost 0 bases; unmatched junction nucleotides: 2.

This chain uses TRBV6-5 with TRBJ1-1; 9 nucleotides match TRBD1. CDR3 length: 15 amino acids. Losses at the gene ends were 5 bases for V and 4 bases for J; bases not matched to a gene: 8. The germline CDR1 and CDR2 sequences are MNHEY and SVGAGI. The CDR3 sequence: CASSRLGQGSTEAFF. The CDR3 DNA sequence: TGTGCCAGCAGTCGCCTCGGACAGGGGAGCACTGAAGCTTTCTTT.

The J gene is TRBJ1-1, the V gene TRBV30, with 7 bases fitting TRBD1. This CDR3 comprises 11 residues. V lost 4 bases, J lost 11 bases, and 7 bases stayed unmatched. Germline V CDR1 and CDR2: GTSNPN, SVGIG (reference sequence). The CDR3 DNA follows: TGTGCCTGGACCAGGACAGGCTCGGCTTTCTTT. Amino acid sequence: CAWTRTGSAFF.

CDR3: CSVAHTGNYGYTF. In DNA, the CDR3 is TGCAGCGTGGCCCACACAGGGAACTATGGCTACACCTTC. The J gene is TRBJ1-2, the V gene TRBV29-1; maybe TRBD1 (6 bases). The V end was cut by 6 bases, the J end by 2 bases, with 13 bases between. Germline values: CDR1 SQVTM, CDR2 ANQGSEA. The CDR3 is 13 residues long. Using reference TRBV29-1 and TRBJ1-2 for the parts outside the CDR3, the full variable domain is SAVISQKPSRDICQRGTSLTIQCQVDSQVTMMFWYRQQPGQSLTLIATANQGSEATYESGFVIDKFPISRPNLTFSTLTVSNMSPEDSSIYLCSVAHTGNYGYTFGSGTRLTVV.

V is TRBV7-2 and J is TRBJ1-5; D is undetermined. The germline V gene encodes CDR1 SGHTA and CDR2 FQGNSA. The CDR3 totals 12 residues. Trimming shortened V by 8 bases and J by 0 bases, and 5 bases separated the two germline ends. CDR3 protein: CASAHSNQPQHF. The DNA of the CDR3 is TGTGCCAGCGCGCATAGCAATCAGCCCCAGCATTTT.

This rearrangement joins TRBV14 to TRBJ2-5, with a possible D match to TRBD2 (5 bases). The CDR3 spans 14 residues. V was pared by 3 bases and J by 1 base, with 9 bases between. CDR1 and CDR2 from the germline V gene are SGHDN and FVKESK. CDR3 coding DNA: TGTGCCAGCAGCCAGGCCGGGATCCAAGAGACCCAGTACTTC. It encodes CASSQAGIQETQYF. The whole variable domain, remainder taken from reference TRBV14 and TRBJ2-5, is EAGVTQFPSHSVIEKGQTVTLRCDPISGHDNLYWYRRVMGKEIKFLLHFVKESKQDESGMPNNRFLAERTGGTYSTLKVQPAELEDSGVYFCASSQAGIQETQYFGPGTRLLVL.

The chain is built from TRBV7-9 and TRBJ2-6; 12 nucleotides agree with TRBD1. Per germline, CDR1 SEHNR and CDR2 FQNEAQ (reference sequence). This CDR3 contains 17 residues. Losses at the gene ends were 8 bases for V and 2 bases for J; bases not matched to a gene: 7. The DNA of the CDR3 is TGTGCCAGCCGGTGGGGACAGGGGGCGCCTGGGGCCAACGTCCTGACTTTC. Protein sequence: CASRWGQGAPGANVLTF. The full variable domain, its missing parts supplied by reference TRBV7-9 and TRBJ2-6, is DTGVSQNPRHKITKRGQNVTFRCDPISEHNRLYWYRQTLGQGPEFLTYFQNEAQLEKSRLLSDRFSAERPKGSFSTLEIQRTEQGDSAMYLCASRWGQGAPGANVLTFGAGSRLTVL.

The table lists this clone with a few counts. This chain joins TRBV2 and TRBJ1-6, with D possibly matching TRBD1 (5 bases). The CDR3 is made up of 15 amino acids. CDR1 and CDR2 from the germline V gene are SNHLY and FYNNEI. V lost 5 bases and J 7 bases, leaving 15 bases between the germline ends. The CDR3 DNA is TGTGCCAGCAGTCTGGGGCAGGCTAACAATTCACCCCTCCACTTT. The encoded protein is CASSLGQANNSPLHF.